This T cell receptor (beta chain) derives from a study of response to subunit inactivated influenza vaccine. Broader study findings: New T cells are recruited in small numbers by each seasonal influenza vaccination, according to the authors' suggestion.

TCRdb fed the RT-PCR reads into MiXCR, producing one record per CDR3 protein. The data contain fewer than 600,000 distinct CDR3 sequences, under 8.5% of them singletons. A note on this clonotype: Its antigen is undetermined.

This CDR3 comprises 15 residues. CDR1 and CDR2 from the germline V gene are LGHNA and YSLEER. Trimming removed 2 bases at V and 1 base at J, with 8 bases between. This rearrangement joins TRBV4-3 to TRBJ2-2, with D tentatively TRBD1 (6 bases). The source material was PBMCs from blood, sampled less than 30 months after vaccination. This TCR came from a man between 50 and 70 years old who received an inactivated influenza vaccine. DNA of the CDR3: TGCGCCAGCAGCCAACACAGGGAGAACACCGGGGAGCTGTTTTTT. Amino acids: CASSQHRENTGELFF.